Listed below are T cell receptor beta chains from one sample, sequenced in a study of shared clonotypes between healthy human individuals. The method was immunoSEQ multiplex PCR; TCRdb's version includes in-frame clones alone and lacks a portion of them. The data show millions of clones, about 94% seen once. Input material: naive CD8+ T cells sorted from blood. Source of these receptors: a man aged 18 to 29 in good health. The CDR3 runs from the conserved cysteine through the conserved F or W. A D gene is named only where the DNA matches it firmly. The size field is filled for only some rows; it gives once, few, many or a size class.

J,size,D,V,CDR3,DNA
TRBJ1-3,NA,TRBD1,TRBV5-4,CASSPDRDRSGNTIYF,TGTGCCAGCAGCCCTGACAGGGATCGCTCTGGAAACACCATATATTTT
TRBJ1-6,NA,NA,TRBV6-6,CASSYTRAYNSPLHF,TGTGCCAGCAGTTACACCAGGGCCTATAATTCACCCCTCCACTTT
TRBJ1-5,NA,TRBD1,TRBV10-1,CASSPRSGGYSNQPQHF,TGCGCCAGCAGTCCCAGGTCAGGGGGATATAGCAATCAGCCCCAGCATTTT
TRBJ2-7,NA,TRBD2,TRBV28,CASSFVLAGAYEQYF,TGTGCCAGCAGTTTTGTACTAGCGGGGGCCTACGAGCAGTACTTC
TRBJ2-2,NA,NA,TRBV10-1,CASTGETGELFF,TGCGCCAGCACAGGGGAAACCGGGGAGCTGTTTTTT
TRBJ1-4,NA,NA,TRBV19,CASSSRDIPNEKLFF,TGTGCCAGTAGTTCCCGGGACATCCCTAATGAAAAACTGTTTTTT
TRBJ2-7,NA,NA,TRBV4-1,CASSQGYPSYEQYF,TGCGCCAGCAGCCAGGGGTATCCTTCCTACGAGCAGTACTTC
TRBJ1-1,NA,NA,TRBV14,CASSQAFRGPGMNTEAFF,TGTGCCAGCAGCCAAGCGTTCAGGGGCCCCGGAATGAACACTGAAGCTTTCTTT
TRBJ2-2,NA,TRBD1,TRBV7-3,CASSPRGFGQGTGELFF,TGTGCCAGCAGCCCACGGGGATTCGGACAGGGGACCGGGGAGCTGTTTTTT
TRBJ2-1,NA,TRBD1,TRBV9,CASSVEGALDEQFF,TGTGCCAGCAGCGTAGAGGGGGCGCTTGATGAGCAGTTCTTC
TRBJ2-7,NA,TRBD2,TRBV7-9,CASSLGTSGRASEQYF,TGTGCCAGCAGCTTAGGGACTAGCGGGAGGGCGAGCGAGCAGTACTTC
TRBJ2-7,NA,NA,TRBV9,CASSGRDDEQYF,TGTGCCAGCAGCGGCCGGGACGACGAGCAGTACTTC
TRBJ1-1,NA,NA,TRBV4-3,CASSQDHGNTEAFF,TGCGCCAGCAGCCAAGACCACGGTAACACTGAAGCTTTCTTT
TRBJ1-1,NA,NA,TRBV7-9,CAVTRGADTEAFF,TGTGCCGTGACCCGGGGAGCCGACACTGAAGCTTTCTTT
TRBJ2-7,NA,NA,TRBV11-2,CASSATTGYEQYF,TGTGCCAGCAGCGCAACCACAGGCTACGAGCAGTACTTC
TRBJ1-5,NA,NA,TRBV19,CASSPRGAGGQPQHF,TGTGCCAGTAGTCCTCGCGGGGCAGGAGGTCAGCCCCAGCATTTT
TRBJ2-7,NA,NA,TRBV5-6,CASSGGSYEQYF,TGTGCCAGCAGCGGGGGATCCTACGAGCAGTACTTC
TRBJ1-1,once,NA,TRBV6-5,CASSYSEGMNTEAFF,TGTGCCAGCAGTTACTCGGAGGGGATGAACACTGAAGCTTTCTTT
TRBJ2-5,NA,TRBD2,TRBV6-6,CASSGGAYQETQYF,TGTGCCAGCAGCGGGGGGGCCTACCAAGAGACCCAGTACTTC
TRBJ2-3,NA,NA,TRBV5-1,CASSFDSITDTQYF,TGCGCCAGCAGCTTCGACAGTATAACAGATACGCAGTATTTT
TRBJ2-3,NA,TRBD1,TRBV5-8,CASSPRQGATDTQYF,TGTGCCAGCAGCCCACGACAGGGGGCGACAGATACGCAGTATTTT
TRBJ1-5,NA,NA,TRBV19,CASNEVGEGNQPQHF,TGTGCCAGTAACGAGGTGGGAGAGGGGAATCAGCCCCAGCATTTT
TRBJ2-7,NA,NA,TRBV6-5,CASSYSSNEQYF,TGTGCCAGCAGTTACTCGTCGAACGAGCAGTACTTC
TRBJ2-1,NA,NA,TRBV9,CASSVDGETYNEQFF,TGTGCCAGCAGCGTAGACGGGGAAACCTACAATGAGCAGTTCTTC
TRBJ2-7,once,TRBD2,TRBV13,CASSLTSGSYEQYF,TGTGCCAGCAGCTTGACTAGCGGGAGCTACGAGCAGTACTTC
TRBJ2-1,NA,TRBD1,TRBV6-4,CASREFATGANEQFF,TGTGCCAGCAGGGAGTTCGCGACAGGGGCCAATGAGCAGTTCTTC
TRBJ1-2,once,NA,TRBV30,CAWSVPSYGYTF,TGTGCCTGGAGTGTCCCCTCTTATGGCTACACCTTC
TRBJ2-2,NA,NA,TRBV4-1,CASSQYQGTGELFF,TGCGCCAGCAGCCAATACCAGGGCACCGGGGAGCTGTTTTTT
TRBJ2-6,NA,NA,TRBV4-1,CASKEAGHNSGANVLTF,TGCGCCAGCAAGGAAGCGGGCCATAACTCTGGGGCCAACGTCCTGACTTTC
TRBJ1-4,NA,NA,TRBV4-1,CASSQDETKLFF,TGCGCCAGCAGCCAAGACGAAACTAAACTGTTTTTT
TRBJ2-5,NA,NA,TRBV5-4,CASSPSEVETQYF,TGTGCCAGCAGCCCAAGTGAGGTGGAGACCCAGTACTTC
TRBJ2-5,NA,NA,TRBV13,CASSPQGRETQYF,TGTGCCAGCAGCCCACAGGGTCGGGAGACCCAGTACTTC
TRBJ2-2,NA,NA,TRBV9,CASSRETDNTGELFF,TGTGCCAGCAGCCGAGAGACAGACAACACCGGGGAGCTGTTTTTT
TRBJ2-2,once,NA,TRBV29-1,CSVELPNNTGELFF,TGCAGCGTTGAATTACCGAATAACACCGGGGAGCTGTTTTTT
TRBJ1-4,NA,TRBD1,TRBV28,CASSLYQGVNLNEKLFF,TGTGCCAGCAGTTTATACCAGGGGGTAAACCTAAATGAAAAACTGTTTTTT
TRBJ2-1,NA,NA,TRBV27,CASSLGVYGNEQFF,TGTGCCAGCAGTTTAGGGGTATACGGCAATGAGCAGTTCTTC
TRBJ2-5,NA,NA,TRBV28,CASSSLRTQETQYF,TGTGCCAGCAGTTCCCTCCGAACTCAAGAGACCCAGTACTTC
TRBJ2-7,once,NA,TRBV13,CASSLGVEQYF,TGTGCCAGCAGCCTAGGAGTGGAGCAGTACTTC
TRBJ1-2,NA,TRBD1,TRBV30,CAWSDGTGGLNYGYTF,TGTGCCTGGAGTGACGGGACAGGGGGCTTGAACTATGGCTACACCTTC
TRBJ1-3,NA,TRBD1,TRBV4-3,CASSQNPTGGENTIYF,TGCGCCAGCAGCCAAAATCCGACAGGGGGCGAAAACACCATATATTTT
TRBJ1-2,NA,NA,TRBV7-9,CASSLGGNYGYTF,TGTGCCAGCAGCTTAGGGGGAAACTATGGCTACACCTTC